A selection of T cell receptor beta chains follows, all from one sample in a study of blood T cell repertoires in COVID-19. TCRdb keeps only in-frame clones here, not all; method: immunoSEQ multiplex PCR. This table holds approximately 300,000 clones, 86% found once. The sequencing input was PBMCs or T cells enriched from blood (not recorded which). These receptors originate from a woman aged 18-35 years who had recovered from COVID-19. CDR3s include the opening cysteine and the closing phenylalanine or tryptophan. D genes are given only for firm matches. Clone sizes are given selectively: once, few, many, or a class where the clone is expanded.

TRBD1,TRBJ1-1,NA,TRBV23-1,CASSDWTGGPGTVILLMNTEAFF,TGCGCCAGCAGTGATTGGACAGGGGGCCCGGGAACGGTTATCCTCCTTATGAACACTGAAGCTTTCTTT
TRBD2,TRBJ2-1,NA,TRBV3-1/TRBV3-2,CASSWVGTSGPPYNEQFF,TGTGCCAGCAGCTGGGTCGGGACTAGCGGGCCACCCTACAATGAGCAGTTCTTC
NA,TRBJ2-7,NA,TRBV13,CASSLEGSSYEQYF,TGTGCCAGCAGCCTGGAGGGTTCTTCCTACGAGCAGTACTTC
NA,TRBJ2-2,NA,TRBV5-1,CASSFGNRVGQTGELFF,TGCGCCAGCAGCTTCGGGAACAGGGTTGGGCAAACGGGGGAGCTGTTTTTT
NA,TRBJ2-7,NA,TRBV5-8,CASSLTGIEQYF,TGTGCCAGCAGCTTGACGGGAATCGAGCAGTACTTC
NA,TRBJ2-3,once,TRBV6-2/TRBV6-3,CASSYWTNTDTQYF,TGTGCCAGCAGTTACTGGACTAACACAGATACGCAGTATTTT
NA,TRBJ2-7,NA,TRBV13,CASSLGLRRHEQYF,TGTGCCAGCAGCTTAGGCCTACGCCGCCACGAGCAGTACTTC
TRBD1,TRBJ1-1,NA,TRBV30,CAWSSGTAREAFF,TGTGCCTGGAGTTCGGGGACAGCGCGTGAAGCTTTCTTT
TRBD1,TRBJ1-2,once,TRBV7-9,CASSPAGGNGYTF,TGTGCCAGCAGCCCTGCAGGGGGCAACGGCTACACCTTC
TRBD1,TRBJ2-7,once,TRBV6-5,CASSHRGSYEQYF,TGTGCCAGCAGCCACAGGGGCTCCTACGAGCAGTACTTC
NA,TRBJ1-1,once,TRBV19,CASSILGGLSTEAFF,TGTGCCAGTAGTATCCTCGGCGGTTTAAGCACTGAAGCTTTCTTT
NA,TRBJ1-2,NA,TRBV29-1,CSVEGPAGAGAGYTF,TGCAGCGTTGAGGGCCCGGCGGGGGCTGGGGCTGGCTACACCTTC
TRBD2,TRBJ2-1,NA,TRBV12-3/TRBV12-4,CARGGTYNEQFF,TGTGCCAGGGGAGGGACCTACAATGAGCAGTTCTTC
NA,TRBJ2-5,NA,TRBV29-1,CSVGGGEETQYF,TGCAGCGTTGGAGGCGGAGAAGAGACCCAGTACTTC
TRBD1,TRBJ1-1,NA,TRBV29-1,CSVTGTGRTEAFF,TGCAGCGTAACCGGGACAGGGCGGACTGAAGCTTTCTTT
NA,TRBJ2-7,NA,TRBV28,CASSSPHEALPYEQYF,TGTGCCAGCAGTTCCCCTCATGAGGCACTCCCCTACGAGCAGTACTTC
NA,TRBJ2-4,NA,TRBV6-5,CASSQTLAKNIQYF,TGTGCCAGCAGCCAGACACTCGCCAAAAACATTCAGTACTTC
NA,TRBJ2-3,NA,TRBV11-2,CASSLVLNGVGTDTQYF,TGTGCCAGCAGCTTAGTTTTAAACGGGGTGGGCACAGATACGCAGTATTTT
NA,TRBJ2-7,once,TRBV4-3,CASSPDRGLAHEQYF,TGCGCCAGCAGCCCCGATAGGGGACTCGCGCACGAGCAGTACTTC
TRBD1,TRBJ1-2,NA,TRBV30,CAWSGGNTGAIHYGYTF,TGTGCCTGGAGTGGGGGGAACACAGGGGCCATCCACTATGGCTACACCTTC
NA,TRBJ1-5,NA,TRBV19,CASRIGGSGNQPQHF,TGTGCCAGTAGGATCGGGGGGTCGGGAAATCAGCCCCAGCATTTT
TRBD1,TRBJ1-1,NA,TRBV5-1,CASSWDRGHDTEAFF,TGCGCCAGCAGCTGGGACAGGGGGCATGACACTGAAGCTTTCTTT
NA,TRBJ1-1,NA,TRBV19,CASSLRGRDTEAFF,TGTGCCAGTAGTTTAAGGGGGAGAGACACTGAAGCTTTCTTT
TRBD1,TRBJ1-2,NA,TRBV15,CATSRRRQGLDYGYTF,TGTGCCACCAGCAGGCGCAGACAGGGTTTAGACTATGGCTACACCTTC
NA,TRBJ1-1,NA,TRBV6-5,CASSTAGATEAFF,TGTGCCAGCAGCACTGCAGGGGCCACTGAAGCTTTCTTT
TRBD1,TRBJ1-2,NA,TRBV5-1,CASSLIQGASYGYTF,TGCGCCAGCAGCTTGATCCAGGGGGCTTCCTATGGCTACACCTTC
NA,TRBJ2-3,NA,TRBV12-5,CASGILAPDTQYF,TGTGCTAGTGGTATCCTAGCTCCGGATACGCAGTATTTT
NA,TRBJ2-3,NA,TRBV11-2,CASSPPGDTQYF,TGTGCCAGCAGCCCACCAGGAGATACGCAGTATTTT
NA,TRBJ2-2,NA,TRBV4-1,CASSQDAGTTGELFF,TGCGCCAGCAGCCAAGATGCAGGTACAACCGGGGAGCTGTTTTTT
TRBD1,TRBJ2-5,NA,TRBV5-1,CASSLYPGTGIQETQYF,TGCGCCAGCAGCCTGTACCCCGGGACAGGCATACAAGAGACCCAGTACTTC
TRBD1,TRBJ2-5,few,TRBV10-3,CAIMGQGDETQYF,TGTGCCATCATGGGACAGGGGGATGAGACCCAGTACTTC
NA,TRBJ2-3,NA,TRBV2,CASGLEVTDTQYF,TGTGCCAGCGGTTTGGAGGTGACAGATACGCAGTATTTT
NA,TRBJ1-1,NA,TRBV14,CASSQALFTREAFF,TGTGCCAGCAGCCAAGCCCTCTTCACTCGGGAAGCTTTCTTT
NA,TRBJ1-5,NA,TRBV19,CASSIVNQPQHF,TGTGCCAGTAGTATCGTCAATCAGCCCCAGCATTTT
TRBD2,TRBJ2-2,NA,TRBV27,CASSELAGGSGELFF,TGTGCCAGCAGCGAACTAGCGGGCGGTTCCGGGGAGCTGTTTTTT
TRBD1,TRBJ1-2,NA,TRBV3-1/TRBV3-2,CASSSTGVGGYTF,TGTGCCAGCAGCTCCACAGGGGTGGGTGGCTACACCTTC
NA,TRBJ1-4,NA,TRBV7-9,CASSLYRVGEKLFF,TGTGCCAGCAGCTTGTACAGGGTAGGGGAAAAACTGTTTTTT
NA,TRBJ2-5,NA,TRBV29-1,CSVETGGRSVETQYF,TGCAGCGTTGAAACGGGGGGCCGATCTGTTGAGACCCAGTACTTC
TRBD2,TRBJ2-1,NA,TRBV5-6,CASSLPGLGSGEQFF,TGTGCCAGCAGCTTGCCGGGACTAGGTTCGGGTGAGCAGTTCTTC
TRBD1,TRBJ1-5,NA,TRBV28,CASSPRQGRDQPQHF,TGTGCCAGCAGTCCGCGACAGGGGAGAGATCAGCCCCAGCATTTT
NA,TRBJ1-5,NA,TRBV28,CASSPTPLTPQHF,TGTGCCAGCAGTCCTACGCCTCTTACGCCCCAGCATTTT